The 19 T cell receptor beta chains below were found in one sample sequenced in a study of neurological immune-mediated disorders. One entry per CDR3 protein results from TCRdb running MiXCR on the 5' RACE reads. In the table there are approximately 38,000 distinct CDR3 sequences, around 10% of which are singletons. Specimen: CD4+ T cells from blood. These TCRs come from a woman in her twenties or thirties with HTLV-1-associated myelopathy (HAM/TSP).

This clonotype was counted many times. V and J are TRBV27 and TRBJ2-6; the D is unclear. V lost 6 bases and J 5 bases, leaving 8 bases between the germline ends. The germline V gene has CDR1 MNHEY and CDR2 SMNVEV (reference sequence). The CDR3 is 13 amino acids. The DNA of the CDR3 is TGTGCCAGCAGGGGCCTCCGGGCCAACGTCCTGACTTTC. Its protein product is CASRGLRANVLTF.

This clonotype was seen at least ten times. In DNA form, the CDR3 reads TGCGCCAGCAGCTTATTGGGCATCAACACTGAAGCTTTCTTT. Protein product: CASSLLGINTEAFF. The gene calls are TRBV5-1 and TRBJ1-1; D is ambiguous. V was pared by 2 bases and J by 2 bases, with 10 bases between. Germline CDR1 reads SGHRS; CDR2 reads YFSETQ. This CDR3 is 14 amino acids long. The full variable domain, rest sourced from reference TRBV5-1 and TRBJ1-1, is KAGVTQTPRYLIKTRGQQVTLSCSPISGHRSVSWYQQTPGQGLQFLFEYFSETQRNKGNFPGRFSGRQFSNSRSEMNVSTLELGDSALYLCASSLLGINTEAFFGQGTRLTVV.

This clonotype was observed many times. CDR3 sequence: CASSQDIYARGQNTIYF. The CDR3 DNA reads TGTGCCAGCAGCCAAGATATTTATGCGAGGGGGCAAAACACCATATATTTT. The chain combines TRBV4-2 with TRBJ1-3; 7 bases are shared with TRBD1. With V trimmed by 0 bases and J by 6 bases, 11 bases remained unmatched. The CDR3 sequence is 17 residues long. From germline, CDR1 is LGHNA and CDR2 YNFKEQ.

In this sample, this clonotype turned up many times. The chain employs TRBV5-1 and TRBJ2-7, with TRBD1 identical over 9 bases. Trimming cost V 4 bases and J 0 bases; bases outside gene matches: 5. The CDR3 runs 15 residues. CDR1 SGHRS and CDR2 YFSETQ come from the germline V gene. The CDR3 DNA is TGCGCCAGCAGCACGGACAGGGGCTTCTCCTACGAGCAGTACTTC. This gives the protein CASSTDRGFSYEQYF.

At least ten counts were recorded for this clonotype. This sequence joins TRBV20-1 and TRBJ1-2; 10 nucleotides agree with TRBD1. The CDR3 has 15 residues. Trimming at V came to 6 bases and at J to 4 bases, leaving 11 bases not matched to a gene. CDR1 and CDR2 (germline): DFQATT, SNEGSKA (reference sequence). The DNA for the CDR3 is TGCAGTGCACGCCGAGGGACAGGGGATGGCTATGGCTACACCTTC. Protein product: CSARRGTGDGYGYTF.

This clonotype was seen ten or more times. The V and J genes are TRBV5-8 and TRBJ1-5; 12 bases line up with TRBD1. This CDR3 contains 16 residues. Trimming removed 4 bases from V and 4 bases from J; junction bases left unmatched: 6. Germline CDR1 is SGHTS and CDR2 is YDEGEE. In DNA, the CDR3 is TGTGCCAGCAGCCTGGGGGGACAGGGGGCGAATCAGCCCCAGCATTTT. Protein sequence: CASSLGGQGANQPQHF.

This clonotype has at least ten counts. The chain has TRBV20-1 and TRBJ2-2; 7 positions agree with TRBD1. This CDR3 region has 16 residues. Trimming cost V 0 bases and J 0 bases; bases outside gene matches: 4. In germline, CDR1 is DFQATT, CDR2 SNEGSKA (reference sequence). As DNA, the CDR3 is TGCAGTGCTAGAGATCGTGGGACAGCGAACACCGGGGAGCTGTTTTTT. Translating it yields CSARDRGTANTGELFF.

This clonotype has at least ten counts. V is TRBV3-1 and J is TRBJ2-4; D tentatively reads TRBD1 or TRBD2 (5 bases each). The V gene's germline CDR1 is LGHDT and CDR2 YNNKEL (reference sequence). The CDR3 runs to 17 residues. V was cut by 0 bases and J by 2 bases, with 14 bases left in between. The CDR3, as DNA: TGTGCCAGCAGCCAAGATCGTGTCGAGGGGACCAAAAACATTCAGTACTTC. It translates to CASSQDRVEGTKNIQYF.

This clonotype showed up many times. The rearrangement uses TRBV10-3 and TRBJ2-7, with 8 bases identical to TRBD1. This CDR3 region has 14 residues. Germline CDR1 reads ENHRY; CDR2 reads SYGVKD. Germline trimming cut 3 bases from V and 2 bases from J; bases unmatched to any gene: 3. Here the CDR3 reads CAISDRTGTYEQYF. The CDR3 DNA is TGTGCCATCAGTGATAGGACAGGGACCTACGAGCAGTACTTC.

This clonotype has at least ten counts. V is TRBV5-1 and J is TRBJ2-2, with TRBD1 matching over 10 bases. The junction had 1 base not matched to a gene; V was cut back by 4 bases and J by 1 base. Germline CDR1 SGHRS, CDR2 YFSETQ. The CDR3 has 15 residues. This chain's CDR3 is CASSGDRGNTGELFF. CDR3 sequence (DNA): TGCGCCAGCAGCGGGGACAGGGGGAACACCGGGGAGCTGTTTTTT. The full variable domain, in which reference TRBV5-1 and TRBJ2-2 provide the parts outside the CDR3, is KAGVTQTPRYLIKTRGQQVTLSCSPISGHRSVSWYQQTPGQGLQFLFEYFSETQRNKGNFPGRFSGRQFSNSRSEMNVSTLELGDSALYLCASSGDRGNTGELFFGEGSRLTVL.

This clonotype was counted at least ten times. The CDR3 reads CASSQAGGRYNEQFF. The CDR3 bases are TGTGCCAGCAGCCAAGCGGGGGGCAGATACAATGAGCAGTTCTTC. This chain links TRBV7-9 with TRBJ2-1; 9 bases map to TRBD2. CDR1 is SEHNR and CDR2 is FQNEAQ in the germline V gene (reference sequence). Unmatched junction bases numbered 6, after V lost 5 bases and J lost 4 bases. The CDR3 loop spans 15 amino acids.

This clonotype was seen repeatedly, ten times or more. DNA for the CDR3: TGCAGTGCTAGAGCCTTAGGACAGGGACATTACGAGCAGTACTTC. Translation gives CSARALGQGHYEQYF. The chain recombines TRBV20-1 with TRBJ2-7, with 8 positions matching TRBD1. In germline, CDR1 is DFQATT, CDR2 SNEGSKA (reference sequence). The CDR3 has 15 residues. V was clipped by 1 base and J by 4 bases; unmatched bases: 9.

This clonotype was counted at least ten times. The genes are TRBV10-3 and TRBJ1-1; 8 bases align to TRBD1. Looked up from germline, CDR1 is ENHRY and CDR2 is SYGVKD. Germline trimming cut 8 bases from V and 3 bases from J; bases unmatched to any gene: 8. CDR3 length: 14 residues. The CDR3 nucleotides are TGTGCCATCGGTCAGGGGGCACGGGACACTGAAGCTTTCTTT. It encodes CAIGQGARDTEAFF.

This clonotype was recorded many times. This chain joins TRBV2 and TRBJ1-5; 10 nucleotides line up with TRBD1. Germline CDR1 SNHLY, CDR2 FYNNEI. The ends lost 6 bases at V and 6 bases at J; junction bases unmatched: 5. The CDR3 sequence is 14 residues long. The CDR3 bases are TGTGCCAGCAGAACGGGACAGGGGTCTCAGCCCCAGCATTTT. It yields the protein CASRTGQGSQPQHF. Based on the CDR3 plus reference TRBV2 and TRBJ1-5, the full variable domain is EPEVTQTPSHQVTQMGQEVILRCVPISNHLYFYWYRQILGQKVEFLVSFYNNEISEKSEIFDDQFSVERPDGSNFTLKIRSTKLEDSAMYFCASRTGQGSQPQHFGDGTRLSIL.

This clonotype was seen many times. The chain carries TRBV2 and TRBJ2-3, with TRBD2 matching 9 bases. The germline CDR1 and CDR2 sequences are SNHLY and FYNNEI. This CDR3 contains 19 residues. Losses at the gene ends were 2 bases for V and 6 bases for J; bases not matched to a gene: 18. This CDR3 is CASSERLAGGRWSSDTQYF. The CDR3 coding sequence is TGTGCCAGCAGTGAAAGGCTTGCGGGGGGGCGTTGGAGTTCGGATACGCAGTATTTT.

This clonotype was observed at least ten times. CDR3 loop: CASSGTSGGLRLYF. The DNA of the CDR3 is TGTGCCAGCAGCGGGACTAGCGGGGGCCTACGACTGTATTTT. J is TRBJ2-3 and V is TRBV6-2 or TRBV6-3, with 14 positions matching TRBD2. The V gene end was trimmed by 6 bases and the J gene end by 14 bases; junction bases not matched to a gene: 10. Germline lookup yields CDR1 MNHEY and CDR2 SVGEGT. The CDR3 spans 14 residues.

This clonotype was observed many times. This rearrangement joins TRBV7-9 to TRBJ2-7; D is unresolved. The CDR3 totals 13 residues. Germline CDR1 reads SEHNR; CDR2 reads FQNEAQ (reference sequence). Trimming shortened V by 5 bases and J by 9 bases, and 17 bases separated the two germline ends. CDR3 residues: CASSQGFGPVQYF. In DNA form, the CDR3 reads TGTGCCAGCAGCCAAGGGTTCGGGCCGGTGCAGTACTTC.

This clonotype has at least ten counts. The chain carries TRBV5-5 and TRBJ2-7; D may correspond to TRBD1 or TRBD2 (5 bases each). The CDR3 sequence is 18 residues long. V was clipped by 0 bases and J by 1 base, with 20 bases between them. Germline CDR1 is SGHKS and CDR2 is YYEKEE (reference sequence). CDR3 sequence (DNA): TGTGCCAGCAGCTTGGACGTGTTGGGGGATACCCGTTCCTACGAGCAGTACTTC. Protein sequence: CASSLDVLGDTRSYEQYF.

This clonotype has at least ten counts. The CDR3 is CASSYRASGGVEQFF. CDR3 bases: TGTGCCAGCAGCTATAGGGCTAGCGGGGGGGTTGAGCAGTTCTTC. The chain recombines TRBV7-2 with TRBJ2-1; TRBD2 agrees at 12 bases. Per germline, CDR1 SGHTA and CDR2 FQGNSA. V lost 4 bases and J lost 9; bases outside the gene matches: 7. This CDR3 is 15 amino acids long.